The rows below give T cell receptor beta chains drawn from one sample of a study of blood T cells in healthy people across ages. TCRdb re-called the 5' RACE reads through MiXCR, storing one row per CDR3 protein. The sample yields over 1,300,000 distinct CDR3 sequences, around 59% seen once. The sequenced material came from blood. The receptors come from a man between 18 and 29 years old in good health. Both conserved end residues are part of each CDR3. The D gene is left open where the match is weak. Clone size is not always given. Where it is, it says once, few, many or a class for expanded clones.

cdr3_aa cdr3_nt clone_size j_call v_call cdr3_length d_call
CSVVMLGSASYEQYF TGCAGCGTTGTTATGTTGGGGTCGGCCTCCTACGAGCAGTACTTC . TRBJ2-7 TRBV29-1 15 .
CASSQESRATYEQYF TGCGCCAGCAGCCAAGAAAGCAGGGCCACCTACGAGCAGTACTTC . TRBJ2-7 TRBV4-1 15 .
CASNWRAGVRETQYF TGTGCCAGCAACTGGCGAGCGGGAGTGCGGGAGACCCAGTACTTC . TRBJ2-5 TRBV6-1 15 TRBD2
CSAFPGLTAEQYF TGCAGTGCTTTCCCGGGACTCACCGCAGAGCAGTACTTC . TRBJ2-7 TRBV20-1 13 .
CASSQVGGLNEQFF TGTGCCAGCAGCCAAGTAGGCGGGCTTAATGAGCAGTTCTTC . TRBJ2-1 TRBV4-2 14 .
CSVEDGYNEQFF TGCAGCGTTGAAGATGGCTACAATGAGCAGTTCTTC few TRBJ2-1 TRBV29-1 12 .
CASKPGQGSLNTEAFF TGTGCCAGCAAACCGGGACAGGGGTCTCTGAACACTGAAGCTTTCTTT . TRBJ1-1 TRBV6-4 16 TRBD1
CASSQEGVPGTEAFF TGCGCCAGCAGCCAAGAAGGGGTCCCGGGCACTGAAGCTTTCTTT . TRBJ1-1 TRBV4-1 15 .
CASKSYNSPLHF TGTGCCAGCAAATCCTATAATTCACCCCTCCACTTT few TRBJ1-6 TRBV14 12 .
CSASFGDNGYTF TGCAGTGCTAGTTTCGGGGATAATGGCTACACCTTC . TRBJ1-2 TRBV20-1 12 .
CASSMGGTYGYTF TGTGCCAGCAGCATGGGGGGGACTTATGGCTACACCTTC . TRBJ1-2 TRBV6-4 13 .
CASSRYGGSLGTQYF TGTGCCAGCAGCCGCTACGGGGGTTCTTTAGGGACCCAGTACTTC . TRBJ2-5 TRBV5-6 15 .
CASSQGYDYYGYTF TGCGCCAGCAGCCAAGGATACGACTACTATGGCTACACCTTC once TRBJ1-2 TRBV4-1 14 .
CASWEETDTQYF TGTGCCAGCTGGGAGGAGACAGATACGCAGTATTTT . TRBJ2-3 TRBV2 12 .
CASSALEGVEEKLFF TGTGCCAGCAGTGCCCTTGAGGGGGTAGAGGAAAAACTGTTTTTT . TRBJ1-4 TRBV6-5 15 .
CASSQEGVYGYTF TGCGCCAGCAGCCAAGAGGGGGTCTATGGCTACACCTTC . TRBJ1-2 TRBV4-1 13 .
CASTIPGIRYEQYF TGTGCCAGCACAATACCAGGCATCAGATACGAGCAGTACTTC . TRBJ2-7 TRBV28 14 .
CASSPGGRELTDTQYF TGTGCCAGCAGCCCTGGGGGACGGGAACTCACAGATACGCAGTATTTT few TRBJ2-3 TRBV3-1 16 .
CASSQEEIRVGGETQYF TGTGCCAGCAGCCAAGAAGAAATTAGGGTAGGAGGAGAGACCCAGTACTTC . TRBJ2-5 TRBV3-1 17 .
CSAREIDQPIYEQYF TGCAGTGCTAGAGAGATTGACCAACCGATTTACGAGCAGTACTTC . TRBJ2-7 TRBV20-1 15 .
CSASYDRNSPLHF TGCAGTGCTAGTTACGATCGAAATTCACCCCTCCACTTT . TRBJ1-6 TRBV20-1 13 .
CASSRFSGRKVDTQYF TGCGCCAGCAGCAGATTTAGCGGGAGGAAGGTGGATACGCAGTATTTT . TRBJ2-3 TRBV5-1 16 TRBD2
CASSLAITHEQYF TGTGCCAGCAGCTTAGCTATCACCCACGAGCAGTACTTC once TRBJ2-7 TRBV7-6 13 .
CSAGGSTAYEQYF TGCAGCGCTGGGGGATCGACAGCCTACGAGCAGTACTTC . TRBJ2-7 TRBV29-1 13 .
CASSHDRNNYGYTF TGCGCCAGCAGCCACGACAGGAATAACTATGGCTACACCTTC once TRBJ1-2 TRBV4-1 14 .
CASSPGTGNGNEQYF TGCGCCAGCAGCCCCGGGACAGGGAACGGCAATGAGCAGTACTTC . TRBJ2-7 TRBV4-3 15 TRBD1
CASSPAGMATEAFF TGTGCCAGCAGCCCCGCGGGAATGGCCACTGAAGCTTTCTTT few TRBJ1-1 TRBV3-1 14 .
CSARDPAGTVEQFF TGCAGTGCTAGAGATCCGGCAGGGACGGTTGAGCAGTTCTTC . TRBJ2-1 TRBV20-1 14 .
CSASIKTYEQYF TGCAGTGCTAGTATAAAAACCTACGAGCAGTACTTC . TRBJ2-7 TRBV20-1 12 .